This is a list of T cell receptor beta chains from one sample in a study of T cell responses to AZD1222 COVID-19 vaccine. The protocol was immunoSEQ multiplex PCR, while the TCRdb copy is restricted to in-frame clones and leaves out a portion. The table has more than 85,000 clones, roughly 90% seen once. The material sequenced was peripheral blood, taken on day 0 of AZD1222 vaccination. These receptors were collected from an adult in good health. Both conserved end residues are part of each CDR3. D genes are given only for firm matches. Part of the rows lack a size; the others show once, few, many or a class for expanded clones.

J: TRBJ1-5; V: TRBV30; D: .; size: .; DNA: TGTGCCTGGAGCGTAGGGACTCCAAAGGGCAATCAGCCCCAGCATTTT; CDR3: CAWSVGTPKGNQPQHF
J: TRBJ2-3; V: TRBV6-5; D: TRBD2; size: .; DNA: TGTGCCAGCAGCCAGCGGGAGGGAGATACGCAGTATTTT; CDR3: CASSQREGDTQYF
J: TRBJ1-1; V: TRBV19; D: TRBD1; size: .; DNA: TGTGCCAGTAGTAGGGACAGCCTTATGAACACTGAAGCTTTCTTT; CDR3: CASSRDSLMNTEAFF
J: TRBJ2-7; V: TRBV27; D: .; size: once; DNA: TGTGCCAGCAGTTTAAGAGGGCCGGTCGGCGAGCAGTACTTC; CDR3: CASSLRGPVGEQYF
J: TRBJ1-2; V: TRBV7-9; D: TRBD1; size: few; DNA: TGTGCCGCCGCAGGGACAGATGGCTACACCTTC; CDR3: CAAAGTDGYTF
J: TRBJ2-2; V: TRBV12-3/TRBV12-4; D: .; size: .; DNA: TGTGCCAGCAGTCGGACCGGGGAGCTGTTTTTT; CDR3: CASSRTGELFF
J: TRBJ2-2; V: TRBV7-9; D: TRBD2; size: .; DNA: TGTGCCAGCAGCTTACTAGCGGGTCGTACCGGGGAGCTGTTTTTT; CDR3: CASSLLAGRTGELFF
J: TRBJ1-1; V: TRBV5-6; D: TRBD1; size: .; DNA: TGTGCCAGCAGCTTCATGACCGGACAGGCCTCGAACACTGAAGCTTTCTTT; CDR3: CASSFMTGQASNTEAFF
J: TRBJ1-4; V: TRBV7-9; D: TRBD1; size: .; DNA: TGTGCCAGCAGCTTAGGTGGGACAGCAACTAATGAAAAACTGTTTTTT; CDR3: CASSLGGTATNEKLFF
J: TRBJ1-1; V: TRBV7-6; D: .; size: .; DNA: TGTGCCAGCAGCTCGGGACTGGGAAGGACTGAAGCTTTCTTT; CDR3: CASSSGLGRTEAFF
J: TRBJ2-7; V: TRBV7-2; D: .; size: .; DNA: TGTGCCAGCAGCTTAAAGTCCGACGCTTCCTACGAGCAGTACTTC; CDR3: CASSLKSDASYEQYF
J: TRBJ1-1; V: TRBV5-4; D: .; size: .; DNA: TGTGCCAGCAGCGCGGGAACAGGGCTGAACACTGAAGCTTTCTTT; CDR3: CASSAGTGLNTEAFF
J: TRBJ2-7; V: TRBV11-2; D: .; size: .; DNA: TGTGCCAGCAGCTCTCCAGCCGGGACTTCGTACTACGAGCAGTACTTC; CDR3: CASSSPAGTSYYEQYF
J: TRBJ1-2; V: TRBV11-2; D: .; size: .; DNA: TGTGCCAGCAGCCGTACGATAAGGAACGGCTACACCTTC; CDR3: CASSRTIRNGYTF
J: TRBJ2-7; V: TRBV7-8; D: .; size: .; DNA: TGTGCCAGCAGCTCACAAAGGCACTACGAGCAGTACTTC; CDR3: CASSSQRHYEQYF
J: TRBJ1-5; V: TRBV20-1; D: .; size: .; DNA: TGCAGTGCTAGTGGGGCACCGGGGTGGGGGAGCAATCAGCCCCAGCATTTT; CDR3: CSASGAPGWGSNQPQHF
J: TRBJ2-1; V: TRBV9; D: .; size: .; DNA: TGTGCCAGCAGCGTAGCGGCGGGGCCCTACAATGAGCAGTTCTTC; CDR3: CASSVAAGPYNEQFF
J: TRBJ2-6; V: TRBV6-6; D: .; size: .; DNA: TGTGCCAGCAGTTACTCGACGGGGGCTGGGGCCAACGTCCTGACTTTC; CDR3: CASSYSTGAGANVLTF
J: TRBJ1-5; V: TRBV18; D: .; size: .; DNA: TGTGCCAGCTCACCGCAGGGGAACCAGCCCCAGCATTTT; CDR3: CASSPQGNQPQHF
J: TRBJ2-7; V: TRBV19; D: .; size: .; DNA: TGTGCCAGTAGTAAGGGCGGCAGTTCCTACGAGCAGTACTTC; CDR3: CASSKGGSSYEQYF
J: TRBJ1-1; V: TRBV28; D: TRBD1; size: .; DNA: TGTGCCAGCCGTTATCGGATCCCAAAATACCGGGACAGAGATACTGAAGCTTTCTTT; CDR3: CASRYRIPKYRDRDTEAFF
J: TRBJ2-6; V: TRBV7-8; D: .; size: .; DNA: TGTGCCAGCAGCTTAGTAGGGGGGCTGTTCTCTGGGGCCAACGTCCTGACTTTC; CDR3: CASSLVGGLFSGANVLTF
J: TRBJ2-7; V: TRBV15; D: TRBD1; size: .; DNA: TGTGCCACCAGCAGAGCCGGGACAGGGTATAACGAGCAGTACTTC; CDR3: CATSRAGTGYNEQYF
J: TRBJ1-2; V: TRBV19; D: .; size: .; DNA: TGTGCCAGTAGTAAGACAGAGAACTATGGCTACACCTTC; CDR3: CASSKTENYGYTF
J: TRBJ1-3; V: TRBV7-2; D: .; size: .; DNA: TGTGCCAGCAGCTTAAACGGGGCAGCCTCTGGAAACACCATATATTTT; CDR3: CASSLNGAASGNTIYF
J: TRBJ2-5; V: TRBV2; D: .; size: .; DNA: TGTGCCAGCAGTAAATGGGACACTCAAGAGACCCAGTACTTC; CDR3: CASSKWDTQETQYF
J: TRBJ1-6; V: TRBV10-2; D: TRBD1; size: .; DNA: TGCGCCAGCCTGCAACCTCGGGACAGAAATTCACCCCTCCACTTT; CDR3: CASLQPRDRNSPLHF
J: TRBJ2-7; V: TRBV11-3; D: TRBD2; size: .; DNA: TGTGCCAGCAGCTTAGGCGGGAGCGGCCGGTACGAGCAGTACTTC; CDR3: CASSLGGSGRYEQYF
J: TRBJ2-3; V: TRBV25-1; D: .; size: .; DNA: TGTGCCACCAGCCGGGGGCCTTCCACAGATACGCAGTATTTT; CDR3: CATSRGPSTDTQYF
J: TRBJ1-4; V: TRBV5-8; D: .; size: .; DNA: TGTGCCAGCAGCTTGGACAAGAATGAAAAACTGTTTTTT; CDR3: CASSLDKNEKLFF
J: TRBJ1-4; V: TRBV4-1; D: .; size: .; DNA: TGCGCCAGCAGCCAAGTCTTTGTGGAAAAACTGTTTTTT; CDR3: CASSQVFVEKLFF
J: TRBJ2-2; V: TRBV3-1/TRBV3-2; D: .; size: .; DNA: TGTGCCAGCAGCCCAGCTGATGGTCGTCGGACCGGGGAGCTGTTTTTT; CDR3: CASSPADGRRTGELFF
J: TRBJ1-6; V: TRBV5-4; D: TRBD1; size: .; DNA: TGTGCCAGCAGCTCCGGGACAGGAAATTCACCCCTCCACTTT; CDR3: CASSSGTGNSPLHF
J: TRBJ2-7; V: TRBV6-5; D: TRBD2; size: .; DNA: TGTGCCAGCAGTTTTTTGGGGGGGACCTACGAGCAGTACTTC; CDR3: CASSFLGGTYEQYF
J: TRBJ2-3; V: TRBV19; D: TRBD1; size: few; DNA: TGTGCCACCGGGACAGGGGGCTCAGATACGCAGTATTTT; CDR3: CATGTGGSDTQYF
J: TRBJ2-1; V: TRBV5-4; D: TRBD2; size: .; DNA: TGTGCCAGCAGCGTGGGACTAGCGGCTAACAATGAGCAGTTCTTC; CDR3: CASSVGLAANNEQFF
J: TRBJ2-1; V: TRBV14; D: TRBD2; size: .; DNA: TGTGCCAGCAGCCAATTGTCTAGCGGGAGCAATGAGCAGTTCTTC; CDR3: CASSQLSSGSNEQFF
J: TRBJ2-2; V: TRBV28; D: TRBD1; size: .; DNA: TGTGCCAGCAGTTTAAGGGGGCCGTACACCGGGGAGCTGTTTTTT; CDR3: CASSLRGPYTGELFF
J: TRBJ1-2; V: TRBV6-5; D: .; size: .; DNA: TGTGCCAGCACCGAAGGGACATCGAACTATGGCTACACCTTC; CDR3: CASTEGTSNYGYTF
J: TRBJ1-2; V: TRBV19; D: .; size: once; DNA: TGTGCCAGTAGTAATAGGGGGGAGGGCTACACCTTC; CDR3: CASSNRGEGYTF
J: TRBJ1-1; V: TRBV3-1/TRBV3-2; D: TRBD1; size: .; DNA: TGTGCCAGCAAGGGACAGGGAGGGCTTGTGAACACTGAAGCTTTCTTT; CDR3: CASKGQGGLVNTEAFF
J: TRBJ2-1; V: TRBV7-8; D: .; size: .; DNA: TGTGCCAGCAGCCCCCAACTAGGGGCTAGCTCCTACAATGAGCAGTTCTTC; CDR3: CASSPQLGASSYNEQFF
J: TRBJ2-2; V: TRBV11-2; D: TRBD2; size: .; DNA: TGTGCCAGCAGCCGTGGACTAGCGGGGCTCCGCACCGGGGAGCTGTTTTTT; CDR3: CASSRGLAGLRTGELFF
J: TRBJ1-5; V: TRBV5-1; D: .; size: .; DNA: TGCGCCAGCAGCTGGGACGGCAATCAGCCCCAGCATTTT; CDR3: CASSWDGNQPQHF
J: TRBJ1-2; V: TRBV5-6; D: .; size: few; DNA: TGTGCCAGCAGCTTAAACAGGAATAACTATGGCTACACCTTC; CDR3: CASSLNRNNYGYTF
J: TRBJ1-3; V: TRBV7-8; D: .; size: .; DNA: TGTGCCAGCAGCTTAGGGGCAGACTTGGGCACCATATATTTT; CDR3: CASSLGADLGTIYF
J: TRBJ1-2; V: TRBV25-1; D: TRBD1; size: .; DNA: TGTGCCAGCAGGGCCCTAGGACAGGGGACCAACTATGGCTACACCTTC; CDR3: CASRALGQGTNYGYTF
J: TRBJ1-2; V: TRBV5-6; D: .; size: once; DNA: TGTGCCAGCAGCTTGGGACAGAGACCTAACTATGGCTACACCTTC; CDR3: CASSLGQRPNYGYTF
J: TRBJ1-2; V: TRBV19; D: .; size: once; DNA: TGTGCCAGTCTTCCTAGGGGGGGAAACTATGGCTACACCTTC; CDR3: CASLPRGGNYGYTF
J: TRBJ2-1; V: TRBV21-1; D: .; size: once; DNA: TGTGCCAGCAGGTCCGGGACCGGACCGTTCTTC; CDR3: CASRSGTGPFF
J: TRBJ2-7; V: TRBV27; D: .; size: .; DNA: TGTGCCAGCAGTTTATCGGAGGGGTACGAGCAGTACTTC; CDR3: CASSLSEGYEQYF
J: TRBJ1-1; V: TRBV29-1; D: TRBD1; size: .; DNA: TGCAGCGTTTCGGACAGGGTGAACACTGAAGCTTTCTTT; CDR3: CSVSDRVNTEAFF
J: TRBJ1-5; V: TRBV27; D: TRBD1; size: .; DNA: TGTGCCAGCAGGGACAGGGGCAATCAGCCCCAGCATTTT; CDR3: CASRDRGNQPQHF
J: TRBJ1-6; V: TRBV18; D: .; size: .; DNA: TGTGCCAGCTCACCACAAGGGAGCTCCTATAATTCACCCCTCCACTTT; CDR3: CASSPQGSSYNSPLHF
J: TRBJ2-1; V: TRBV5-1; D: .; size: once; DNA: TGCGCCAGCAGCTTGGAGGCACTACTATCCTACAATGAGCAGTTCTTC; CDR3: CASSLEALLSYNEQFF